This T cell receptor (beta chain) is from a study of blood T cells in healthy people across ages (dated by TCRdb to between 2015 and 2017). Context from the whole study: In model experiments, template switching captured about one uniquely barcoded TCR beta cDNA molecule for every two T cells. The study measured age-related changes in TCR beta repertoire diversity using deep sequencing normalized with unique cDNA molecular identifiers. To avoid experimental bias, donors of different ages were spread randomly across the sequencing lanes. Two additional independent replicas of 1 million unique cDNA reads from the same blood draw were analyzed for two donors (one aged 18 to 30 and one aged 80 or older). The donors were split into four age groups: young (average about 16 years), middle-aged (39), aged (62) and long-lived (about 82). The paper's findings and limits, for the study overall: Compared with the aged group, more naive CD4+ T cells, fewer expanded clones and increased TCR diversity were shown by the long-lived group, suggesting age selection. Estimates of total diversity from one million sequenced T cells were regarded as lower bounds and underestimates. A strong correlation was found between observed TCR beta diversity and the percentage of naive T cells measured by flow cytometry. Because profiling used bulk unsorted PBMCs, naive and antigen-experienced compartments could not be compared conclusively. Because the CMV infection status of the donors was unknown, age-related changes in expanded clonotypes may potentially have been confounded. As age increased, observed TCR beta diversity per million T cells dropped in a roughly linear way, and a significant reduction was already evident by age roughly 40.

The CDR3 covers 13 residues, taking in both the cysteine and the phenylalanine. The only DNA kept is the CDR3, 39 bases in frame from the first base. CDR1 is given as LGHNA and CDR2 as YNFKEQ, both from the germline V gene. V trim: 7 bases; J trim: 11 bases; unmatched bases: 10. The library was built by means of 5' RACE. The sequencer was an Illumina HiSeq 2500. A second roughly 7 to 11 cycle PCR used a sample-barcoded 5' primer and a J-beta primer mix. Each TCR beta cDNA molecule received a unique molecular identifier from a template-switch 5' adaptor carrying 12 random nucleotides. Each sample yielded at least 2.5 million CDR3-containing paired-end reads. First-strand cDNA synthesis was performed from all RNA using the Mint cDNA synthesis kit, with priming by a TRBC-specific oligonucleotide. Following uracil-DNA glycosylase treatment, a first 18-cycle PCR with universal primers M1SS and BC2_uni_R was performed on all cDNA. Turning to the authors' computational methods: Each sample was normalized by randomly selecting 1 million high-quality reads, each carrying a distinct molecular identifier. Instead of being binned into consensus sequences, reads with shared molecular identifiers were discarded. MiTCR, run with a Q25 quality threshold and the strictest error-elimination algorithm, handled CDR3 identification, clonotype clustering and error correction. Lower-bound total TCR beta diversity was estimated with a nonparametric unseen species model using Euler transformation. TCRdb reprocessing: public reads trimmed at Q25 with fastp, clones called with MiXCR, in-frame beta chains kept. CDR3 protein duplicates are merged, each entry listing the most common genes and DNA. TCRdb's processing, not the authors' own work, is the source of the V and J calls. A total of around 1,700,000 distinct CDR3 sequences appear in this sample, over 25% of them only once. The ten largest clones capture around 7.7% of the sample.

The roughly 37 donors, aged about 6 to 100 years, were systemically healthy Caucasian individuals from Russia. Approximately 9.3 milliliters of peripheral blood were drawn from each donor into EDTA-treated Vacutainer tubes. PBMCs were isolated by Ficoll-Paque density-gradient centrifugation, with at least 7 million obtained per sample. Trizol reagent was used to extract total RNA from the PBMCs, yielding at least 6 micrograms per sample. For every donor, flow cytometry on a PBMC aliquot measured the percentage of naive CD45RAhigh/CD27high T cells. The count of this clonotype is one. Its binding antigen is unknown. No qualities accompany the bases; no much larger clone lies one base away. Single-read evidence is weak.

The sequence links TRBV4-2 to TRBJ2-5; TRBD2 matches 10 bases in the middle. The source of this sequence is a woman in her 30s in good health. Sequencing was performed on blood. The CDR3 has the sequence CASKASGGGEQYF. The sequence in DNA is TGTGCCAGCAAGGCTAGCGGGGGAGGTGAGCAGTACTTC.